This T cell receptor beta chain appears in the sequencing data of a study of T cell responses to AZD1222 COVID-19 vaccine. Notes on the study in general: Scientists sampled the repertoires only once the peak T cell response had passed. Clonal diversity was possibly underestimated; the donors were predominantly white British and more often female. Across the whole spike, CD4 TCRs peaked at regions 160-218 and 743-854.

Only a few counts were recorded for this clone. What it binds is not known. Libraries were prepared by immunoSEQ multiplex PCR; TCRdb keeps only in-frame clonotypes and omits some of them. There are some 150,000 clones in the sample; 85% to 95% occur only once, and 2.5% to 3% lies in the top ten. The TCR sequence derives from an adult in good health. The source was peripheral blood, collected on day 0 of MenACWY control vaccination.

CDR3 sequence reads: CASSNSRETQYF. The CDR3 coding sequence is TGTGCCAGTAGTAATAGTAGGGAGACCCAGTACTTC. The chain recombines TRBV19 with TRBJ2-5; D is uncertain. The CDR3 covers 12 residues. V gave up 4 bases and J gave up 5 bases, with 8 bases separating them. The germline CDR1 and CDR2 sequences are LNHDA and SQIVND (reference sequence).